This TCR beta chain was sequenced during a study of shared clonotypes between healthy human individuals. For the study at large: The donor pool was made up of two women and a few men aged 18 to 49.

Clones were read by immunoSEQ multiplex PCR, and TCRdb kept only the in-frame ones, dropping some. Of more than 1 million clones in the sample, 78% are singletons; the top ten hold 0.5% to 0.6%. Trimming took 4 bases from V and 6 from J; bases not matched to a gene: 14. Germline V lookup: CDR1 MDHEN, CDR2 SYDVKM. The CDR3 extends over 17 amino acids. This clone was seen once. The clonotype originates from a man aged 18 to 29 in good health. Some clones in this sample may be carry-over from other donors' samples. The chain employs TRBV28 and TRBJ2-3; TRBD1 aligns across 9 bases. The sample consisted of memory CD4+ T cells from PBMCs. Documented subset: CD45RA-negative fraction. The CDR3 region has the DNA TGTGCCAGCAGTTCCCGACAGGGGGGAGGTTATAGGGATACGCAGTATTTT. Translating gives CASSSRQGGGYRDTQYF. The full variable domain, in which reference TRBV28 and TRBJ2-3 provide the parts outside the CDR3, is DVKVTQSSRYLVKRTGEKVFLECVQDMDHENMFWYRQDPGLGLRLIYFSYDVKMKEKGDIPEGYSVSREKKERFSLILESASTNQTSMYLCASSSRQGGGYRDTQYFGPGTRLTVL.